Listed here are 22 T cell receptor beta chains from one sample, sequenced in a study of T cell repertoires in cytomegalovirus infection. TCRdb fed the reads into MiXCR, producing one record per CDR3 protein. The sample has fewer than 200,000 distinct CDR3 sequences; roughly 14% are singletons. The sequencing sample was made of PBMCs. The receptors derive from a human donor in good health (CMV status not recorded). Some clones in this sample may be carry-over from other donors' samples.

Comment on this clonotype: The conserved phenylalanine or tryptophan is not found at the CDR3 terminus, so this likely reflects a read error. Here the CDR3 DNA reads TGTGCCAGCCTTTTGGGGGGTAGCTCCTACAATGAGCAGTTCTTA. Translating gives CASLLGGSSYNEQFL. This rearrangement joins TRBV6-2 or TRBV6-3 to TRBJ2-1, with a possible D match to TRBD2 (6 bases). Per the germline V gene, CDR1 is MNHEY and CDR2 is SVGEGT. The V gene lost 8 bases and the J gene lost 0 bases, with 14 bases spanning the gap. This CDR3 is 15 amino acids long.

This clonotype was observed a few times. The rearrangement uses TRBV29-1 and TRBJ2-2; 9 positions agree with TRBD2. V lost 7 bases and J lost 8; bases outside the gene matches: 17. Germline V gene lookup returns CDR1 SQVTM and CDR2 ANQGSEA. The CDR3 loop spans 16 amino acids. The CDR3 DNA is TGCAGCGCTGATACGGGACAGCGCGGGAGGGCGGGGGAGCTGTTTTTT. It codes for CSADTGQRGRAGELFF.

The table lists this clonotype with many counts. V and J are TRBV7-8 and TRBJ1-3; D is possibly TRBD1 (5 bases). CDR1 is SGHVS, CDR2 FQNEAQ, per germline. V lost 4 bases, J lost 3 bases, and 13 bases lay in between. CDR3 length: 15 amino acids. The CDR3 here is CASSSPGTVGNTIYF. CDR3 coding DNA: TGTGCCAGCAGCTCCCCGGGGACGGTTGGAAACACCATATATTTT.

This rearrangement joins TRBV10-3 to TRBJ2-3; possible D gene TRBD1, 6 bases. Per germline, CDR1 ENHRY and CDR2 SYGVKD. The V and J ends lost 0 bases and 0 bases respectively, with 10 bases between them. The CDR3 covers 16 residues. This chain's CDR3 is CAISESRQASTDTQYF. CDR3 in DNA: TGTGCCATCAGTGAGTCGAGACAGGCCAGCACAGATACGCAGTATTTT.

This clonotype was recorded at least ten times. V is TRBV29-1 and J is TRBJ2-2, with D tentatively TRBD1 or TRBD2 (5 bases each). Germline lookup yields CDR1 SQVTM and CDR2 ANQGSEA. Between the trimmed V and J ends, which lost 0 bases and 0 bases, there was a span of 11 bases. This CDR3 has 16 amino acids. CDR3 protein: CSVEDGTDSNTGELFF. The CDR3 DNA is TGCAGCGTTGAAGATGGGACGGATTCGAACACCGGGGAGCTGTTTTTT.

This clonotype was picked up a small number of times. The limits of the CDR3 on the DNA are not certain, so only TCRdb's listed CDR3 is given. The chain couples TRBV9 to TRBJ1-5. Germline assignment: CDR1 SGDLS and CDR2 YYNGEE. The CDR3 has 15 residues if both end residues are counted. Here the CDR3 reads CASSASSSGNQPQHF.

This clonotype was detected many times. The chain employs TRBV7-2 and TRBJ2-6, with no clear D. The CDR3 extends over 16 amino acids. Germline assignment: CDR1 SGHTA and CDR2 FQGNSA. V was shortened by 5 bases and J by 0 bases, with 11 bases between the two germline ends. The CDR3 sequence is CASSRFLASGANVLTF. The DNA for the CDR3 is TGTGCCAGCAGCCGGTTTCTCGCCTCTGGGGCCAACGTCCTGACTTTC.

This clonotype appeared many times. The chain carries TRBV11-2 and TRBJ2-3; weak D call: TRBD2 (6 bases). The V gene's germline CDR1 is SGHAT and CDR2 FQNNGV. The CDR3 spans 15 residues. Trimming took 5 bases from V and 1 from J, leaving 13 bases between them. The CDR3 DNA reads as TGTGCCAGCAGCCCCCTGCGGGGCCGCACAGATACGCAGTATTTT. The encoded protein is CASSPLRGRTDTQYF.

This clonotype turned up a few times. V and J are TRBV15 and TRBJ2-5; D assignment may be TRBD1 or TRBD2 (5 bases each). The CDR3 loop spans 14 amino acids. Germline V gene data show CDR1 as LNHNV and CDR2 as YYDKDF (reference sequence). The V gene lost 0 bases and the J gene lost 4 bases, with 9 bases spanning the gap. CDR3 region: CATSRDKRGETQYF. The CDR3 DNA reads TGTGCCACCAGCAGAGATAAGAGGGGAGAGACCCAGTACTTC.

The chain carries TRBV12-5 and TRBJ2-1; D uncertain. This CDR3 has 12 amino acids. Germline CDR1 and CDR2: LGHNT and FRNRAP. Trimming took off 1 base at V and 8 bases at J, with 6 bases between the two ends. Written as DNA, the CDR3 is TGTGCTAGTGGTTTGGGACCTTATGAGCAGTTCTTC. Its translation: CASGLGPYEQFF.

In this sample, this clonotype turned up a few times. In DNA, the CDR3 is TGTGCCAGCAGCTTACCTTCGACAGGTAGGAGGGTGGAACAAGAGACCCAGTACTTC. Its translation is CASSLPSTGRRVEQETQYF. This chain uses TRBV7-4 with TRBJ2-5; D tentatively fits TRBD1 or TRBD2 (6 bases each). The CDR3 totals 19 residues. The germline V gene encodes CDR1 SGHVT and CDR2 SQSDAQ. V was trimmed by 2 bases and J by 2 bases, leaving 24 bases between them.

This clonotype showed up many times. The rearrangement links TRBV7-9 to TRBJ2-7; D uncertain. From germline, CDR1 is SEHNR and CDR2 FQNEAQ (reference sequence). This CDR3 is built from 13 residues. Trimming cost V 5 bases and J 0 bases, with 8 bases left between them. In DNA form, the CDR3 reads TGTGCCAGCAGCCCCGGGCCCTCCTACGAGCAGTACTTC. This translates into CASSPGPSYEQYF.

This clonotype was found a few times. This chain links TRBV14 with TRBJ2-3; 10 nucleotides align to TRBD2. With V trimmed by 0 bases and J by 3 bases, 6 bases remained unmatched. Germline V CDR1 and CDR2: SGHDN, FVKESK. This CDR3 comprises 17 residues. In nucleotides, the CDR3 is TGTGCCAGCAGCCAAGAGAGCGGGAGGGCCGGGACAGATACGCAGTATTTT. Translated, it gives CASSQESGRAGTDTQYF.

This clonotype came up many times. The V and J genes are TRBV20-1 and TRBJ2-6; D remains unclear. The germline V gene encodes CDR1 DFQATT and CDR2 SNEGSKA (reference sequence). The CDR3 covers 15 residues. Trimming removed 3 bases at V and 0 bases at J, with 9 bases between. The CDR3 DNA sequence: TGCAGTGCTAGGGAAGGAAACTCTGGGGCCAACGTCCTGACTTTC. Its protein product is CSAREGNSGANVLTF.

This clonotype has ten or more counts. J is TRBJ2-6 and V is TRBV7-6; D may be TRBD2 (6 bases). Germline V lookup: CDR1 SGHVS, CDR2 FNYEAQ. The V end was cut by 5 bases, the J end by 0 bases, with 14 bases between. The CDR3 sequence is 17 residues long. The CDR3 protein is CASSPGLLISGANVLTF. The CDR3 coding sequence is TGTGCCAGCAGCCCGGGACTTCTTATCTCTGGGGCCAACGTCCTGACTTTC.

The J gene is TRBJ1-4, the V gene TRBV5-1; D might be TRBD1 (6 bases). With 4 bases removed from V and 7 bases from J, the gap between germline ends came to 14 bases. The CDR3 loop spans 14 amino acids. Looked up from germline, CDR1 is SGHRS and CDR2 is YFSETQ. The CDR3 sequence is CASSVGGLSEKLFF. In nucleotides, the CDR3 is TGCGCCAGCAGCGTCGGGGGGCTCAGTGAAAAACTGTTTTTT.

This clonotype was seen repeatedly, ten times or more. The CDR3, as DNA: TGTGCTAGTGGACCGGTGGCGGGAGGATTAGTTGAGCAGTTCTTC. It translates to CASGPVAGGLVEQFF. V gene TRBV12-5 combines with J gene TRBJ2-1, with 8 nucleotides matching TRBD2. The CDR3 loop spans 15 amino acids. Germline-derived CDR1 and CDR2 are LGHNT and FRNRAP. V lost 6 bases, J lost 9 bases, and 13 bases stayed unmatched.

This clonotype was seen repeatedly, ten times or more. The chain has TRBV12-5 and TRBJ1-6; D unclear. Germline CDR1 LGHNT, CDR2 FRNRAP. V was pared by 6 bases and J by 0 bases, with 24 bases between. This CDR3 region has 20 residues. CDR3 coding DNA: TGTGCTAGTGGCAGATCCGGGTCAACGGGTGTCAGCTCCTATAATTCACCCCTCCACTTT. It encodes CASGRSGSTGVSSYNSPLHF.

The rearrangement uses TRBV28 and TRBJ2-1; TRBD1 is a possible D gene (7 bases). The CDR3 length is 16 residues. V shed 3 bases and J shed 7 bases, with 19 bases lying between them. Germline CDR1 reads MDHEN; CDR2 reads SYDVKM. This CDR3 reads CASSFRWQGGGNEQFF. The CDR3 DNA is TGTGCCAGCAGTTTTCGGTGGCAGGGGGGTGGAAATGAGCAGTTCTTC.

At least ten counts were recorded for this clonotype. This chain connects TRBV11-2 to TRBJ2-3; D is undetermined. V dropped 5 bases and J dropped 1 base, with 13 bases sitting between them. The CDR3 runs to 15 residues. The germline V gene has CDR1 SGHAT and CDR2 FQNNGV. The DNA for the CDR3 is TGTGCCAGCAGCCCGACGGTGACCGGCACAGATACGCAGTATTTT. This gives the protein CASSPTVTGTDTQYF.

This clonotype showed up many times. Mismatch with germline at one junction end may stem from a read error. The rearrangement uses TRBV28 and TRBJ2-4; D unresolved. The CDR3 is made up of 16 amino acids. Germline V gene lookup returns CDR1 MDHEN and CDR2 SYDVKM. The CDR3 coding sequence is TGTGCCAGCAGCCCCAACGACTGGAGAGCCAAAAGCATTCAGTACTTC. Translated, it gives CASSPNDWRAKSIQYF.

This clonotype showed up just a few times. The chain carries TRBV29-1 and TRBJ2-2; a possible D gene is TRBD2 (6 bases). The CDR3 runs to 14 residues. CDR1 and CDR2 from the germline V gene are SQVTM and ANQGSEA. The ends were cut back, 7 bases at V and 3 bases at J, with 15 bases in the middle. The CDR3 sequence is CSAGVGGDTGELFF. The DNA of the CDR3 is TGCAGCGCCGGGGTGGGAGGAGACACCGGGGAGCTGTTTTTT.